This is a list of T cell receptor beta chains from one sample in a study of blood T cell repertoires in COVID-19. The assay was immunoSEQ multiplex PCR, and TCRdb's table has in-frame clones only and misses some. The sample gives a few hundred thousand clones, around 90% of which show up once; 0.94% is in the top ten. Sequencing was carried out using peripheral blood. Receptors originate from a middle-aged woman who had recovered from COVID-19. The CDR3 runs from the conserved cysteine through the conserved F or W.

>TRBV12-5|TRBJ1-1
CASGSRQNTEAFF
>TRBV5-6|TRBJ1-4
CASSMTATNEKLFF
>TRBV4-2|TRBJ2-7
CASSPRDRDLGEQYF
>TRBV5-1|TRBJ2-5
CASSLAPSGSVQETQYF
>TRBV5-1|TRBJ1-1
CASSLALQTGSGTEAFF
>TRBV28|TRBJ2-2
CASATLGRGDGNTGELFF
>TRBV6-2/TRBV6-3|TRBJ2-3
CASSFAEKRGYTDTQYF
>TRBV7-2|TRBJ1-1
CASSLDRDGEAFF
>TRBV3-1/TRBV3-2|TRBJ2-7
CASSAELPYEQYF
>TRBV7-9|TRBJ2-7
CASSPTGESYEQYF
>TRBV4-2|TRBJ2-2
CASSQEEGNTGELFF
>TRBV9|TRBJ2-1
CASSVGRGKDEQFF
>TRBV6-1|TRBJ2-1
CASSEHRTSYNEQFF
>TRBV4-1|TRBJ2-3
CASSQYGLGQGAEDTQYF
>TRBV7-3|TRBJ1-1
CASSWGDDTEAFF
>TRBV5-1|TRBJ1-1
CASSPQGAGTEAFF
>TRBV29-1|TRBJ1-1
CSAGKGASTEAFF
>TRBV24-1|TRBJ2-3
CATSTAGGGTDLETQYF
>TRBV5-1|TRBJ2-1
CASSLDLAANNEQFF
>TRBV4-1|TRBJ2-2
CASSPGTGNTGELFF
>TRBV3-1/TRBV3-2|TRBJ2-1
CASSSVQGHPKRDEQFF
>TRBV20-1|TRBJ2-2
CSASQGVGAGGKHTGELFF
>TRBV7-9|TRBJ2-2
CASSASGQGVTGELFF